The source of this TCR beta chain is a study of neurological immune-mediated disorders. Study observations and caveats: Sharing of CDR3 amino acid sequences among expanded clones across subjects was absent, suggesting private repertoires in all groups.

Stated time point: longitudinal time-point 2. Healthy control samples came from blood bank volunteers in Maryland, USA. The germline gives CDR1 MNHEY, CDR2 SMNVEV (reference sequence). Trimming took off 3 bases at V and 9 bases at J, with 18 bases between the two ends. The length of the CDR3 is 15 residues. This clonotype was seen repeatedly, ten times or more. The target antigen is unknown. MiXCR, run by TCRdb on the 5' RACE reads, gives a single entry per CDR3 protein. The repertoire holds tens of thousands of distinct CDR3 sequences, with less than 10% as singletons. The chain is built from TRBV27 and TRBJ2-1; D is perhaps TRBD1 (6 bases). Specimen: PBMCs. The clonotype originates from a man under 40 in good health. CDR3 coding DNA: TGTGCCAGCAGTTTCGCCAGGGGCGCGCTGGGTGAGCAGTTCTTC. It codes for CASSFARGALGEQFF.